This T cell receptor beta chain was sequenced during a study of T cell repertoires in cytomegalovirus infection. Study details: Public TCR beta signatures indicated both CMV infection and matching HLA type.

TCRdb used MiXCR to reprocess the reads, holding one entry per CDR3 protein. The profile shows some 400,000 distinct CDR3 sequences, about a sixth of them singletons. Findings and limits, study-wide: Clonotype analysis showed dominance of the ex vivo response by HLA-C-restricted CMV-specific TCR beta clonotypes.

On this clonotype itself: As yet, its antigen is unknown. This could be a read error, since a much larger clone is one nucleotide away.

CDR3 length equals 13 residues. Trimming took 3 bases from V and 4 from J, leaving 8 bases between them. CDR1 is SEHNR, CDR2 FQNEAQ, per germline (reference sequence). Sequencing was performed on PBMCs. The rearrangement joins TRBV7-9 to TRBJ2-3, with a weak D call TRBD1 (5 bases). The TCR comes from a human donor in good health (CMV status not recorded). Some clones in this sample may be carry-over from other donors' samples. The DNA of the CDR3 is TGTGCCAGCAGCTTTGGGGCGGCAGATACGCAGTATTTT. Translating it yields CASSFGAADTQYF.